This T cell receptor (beta chain) was recovered during a study of identical twins (dated by TCRdb to the mid-2010s). Some background on the complete study: The study deep-sequenced TCR alpha and beta repertoires from monozygotic twins, unrelated adults of various ages and cord blood to test whether fetal clonotypes persist. To rule out contamination, the twin experiments were replicated at different times with different library preparation protocols.

This clonotype was recorded a few times. Its target antigen remains unknown. The input lacks base qualities; no much larger clone sits a single base away. What the research found in general, with its limitations: In monozygotic twins, recombination models systematically underestimated out-of-frame TCR alpha sharing, but the models matched the sharing seen between unrelated individuals. Because the same donors could not be followed over many years, the conclusions relied on cross-sectional statistical analysis. Invariant T cells such as MAIT and iNKT could partly confound zero-insertion analyses, although diverse VJ usage argued against such confounding for most clonotypes. Compared with coincidental sharing between unrelated individuals, out-of-frame TCR alpha sequences shared between twins had an excess of sequences with low generation probability. Fewer insertions were carried by abundant cord blood beta clonotypes, a similar but weaker trend appeared in young adult naive repertoires, and no such trend appeared in memory repertoires. Excess twin sharing in beta out-of-frame sequences was weaker because fewer shared sequences lowered the signal-to-noise ratio.

The library came from 5' RACE. The instrument given in TCRdb is Illumina HiSeq 2000. Template switching added a universal primer binding site, and the final cDNA carried a unique molecular identifier that allowed TCR cDNA molecules to be counted accurately. Specific primers in the conserved constant-segment region were used to synthesize first-strand cDNA for the TCR alpha and beta chains. To control for contamination, each cDNA library was double barcoded with a SMART-Mk sample barcode plus Illumina barcodes. TruSeq adapter sequences, together with Illumina sample barcodes, were added in two successive PCR steps. Sequencing of the TCR alpha and beta cDNA libraries was done on the Illumina HiSeq platform using custom primers. Per the original workflow: MiGEC processed the raw reads to extract unique molecular identifiers, while MiXCR was used to determine the CDR3 positions. For each individual, recombination models were inferred using an EM algorithm with the repgenHMM and IGoR tools. The analysis of shared clonotypes was done with the tcR package in R, with sharing normalized by the product of cloneset sizes. To study raw recombination free of thymic and clonal selection effects, out-of-frame nonproductive sequences were analyzed. TCRdb trimmed the raw reads at Q25, called clones with MiXCR and kept productive beta chains. Rows with one shared CDR3 protein collapse into an entry with the most common genes and DNA. TCRdb's processing, not the authors' own work, is the source of the V and J calls. Within this sample are some 660,000 distinct CDR3 sequences, with 8.6% of them counted one time only. In total, the top ten clones hold around 0.98% of the sample.

All donors were healthy Caucasians. Three pairs of female monozygotic twins, all aged roughly 18 to 30 years, made up the twin cohort. The RNA used for TCR libraries was isolated from peripheral blood mononuclear cells. These data were likewise used in another study, on yellow fever vaccine responses in identical twins. The second paper further reports: According to the authors, in identical twins the way T cells responded to vaccination appeared partly convergent and partly personalized. In the study, vaccine-responding T cell clones were precisely tracked in identical twins.

This clonotype originated in a woman aged 18 to 35 in good health. The sequenced material came from PBMCs.

The CDR3 in this case is CASSYRDTYTSGANVLTF. The DNA sequence is given as TGTGCCAGCAGTTACCGGGACACCTACACCTCTGGGGCCAACGTCCTGACTTTC. This chain is built from TRBV6-5 and TRBJ2-6; TRBD1 is possibly the D segment (6 matching bases). The CDR3 holds 18 amino acids from the cysteine to the phenylalanine. This entry keeps only the CDR3 DNA: 54 bases, framed from base 1. The germline V gene sets CDR1 to MNHEY and CDR2 to SVGAGI. Relative to germline, V is 2 bases shorter and J is 0 bases shorter, with 14 bases between their ends.